One and the same sample provided the 25 T cell receptor beta chains below, sequenced in a study of cytomegalovirus exposure and HLA in healthy donors. Method: immunoSEQ multiplex PCR; TCRdb's copy keeps in-frame clones and lacks some. The sample holds some 140,000 clones; less than 90% are singletons and the top ten take approximately 20%. The sequenced sample was PBMCs. These receptors were collected from a man younger than 35 in good health and CMV-seropositive.

The chain combines TRBV10-2 with TRBJ2-1, with 11 bases identical to TRBD2. V trimming: 0 bases; J trimming: 6 bases; junction bases outside the gene matches: 4. The CDR3 has 16 residues. Germline V lookup: CDR1 WSHSY, CDR2 SAAADI. CDR3 bases: TGCGCCAGCAGTGAGTCCCGACTAGCGGGAAGCAATGAGCAGTTCTTC. Translation gives CASSESRLAGSNEQFF.

The chain couples TRBV5-8 to TRBJ2-7, with D maybe TRBD1 (6 bases). Germline CDR1 is SGHTS and CDR2 is YDEGEE. The CDR3 runs to 16 residues. The germline V and J ends were trimmed by 3 bases and 0 bases, with 16 bases remaining between them. CDR3 loop: CASSSENRVSSYEQYF. CDR3 DNA sequence: TGTGCCAGCAGCTCGGAAAACAGGGTTAGCTCCTACGAGCAGTACTTC.

J is TRBJ1-6 and V is TRBV5-6; possibly TRBD1 for D (5 bases). Germline V gene sequence: CDR1 SGHDT, CDR2 YYEEEE. V lost 3 bases and J 14 bases, leaving 12 bases between the germline ends. This CDR3 comprises 12 residues. The CDR3 sequence: CASSWGDLSLHF. The CDR3 coding sequence is TGTGCCAGCAGCTGGGGGGACCTCTCCCTCCACTTT.

The chain combines TRBV18 with TRBJ1-4; D remains ambiguous. CDR1 is KGHSH and CDR2 is LQKENI in the germline V gene. The V and J ends lost 6 bases and 5 bases respectively, with 13 bases between them. The CDR3 is 14 residues long. The CDR3 DNA sequence: TGTGCCAGCTCCGACTCGGGAATGAATGAAAAACTGTTTTTT. It translates to CASSDSGMNEKLFF.

The chain employs TRBV15 and TRBJ2-7, with D hard to call. The CDR3 has 13 residues. The V gene's germline CDR1 is LNHNV and CDR2 YYDKDF (reference sequence). V shed 1 base and J shed 6 bases, with 10 bases lying between them. CDR3 sequence (DNA): TGTGCCACCAGCAGAGGGAGCACCGGCGAGCAGTACTTC. Protein: CATSRGSTGEQYF.

A single count supports this clone. V gene TRBV7-3 combines with J gene TRBJ2-7, with 7 bases lining up with TRBD2. V lost 6 bases, J lost 4 bases, and 6 bases stayed unmatched. This CDR3 contains 13 residues. Germline lookup yields CDR1 SGHTA and CDR2 FQGTGA. As DNA, the CDR3 is TGTGCCAGCAGTTTCGGCGGGGGTTACGAGCAGTACTTC. Translating it yields CASSFGGGYEQYF.

The chain employs TRBV7-9 and TRBJ2-7; possible D gene TRBD1, 6 bases. This CDR3 comprises 15 residues. Looked up from germline, CDR1 is SEHNR and CDR2 is FQNEAQ (reference sequence). V lost 4 bases, J lost 3 bases, and 16 bases lay in between. The CDR3 spells CASSSTDRLHYEQYF. CDR3 in DNA: TGTGCCAGCAGCTCAACCGACAGGTTACACTACGAGCAGTACTTC.

This chain joins TRBV4-3 and TRBJ1-1; 9 bases match TRBD1. Germline V gene data show CDR1 as LGHNA and CDR2 as YSLEER. V trimming: 0 bases; J trimming: 1 base; junction bases outside the gene matches: 6. The CDR3 loop spans 17 amino acids. The CDR3 reads CASSQDLRDRANTEAFF. The CDR3 coding sequence is TGCGCCAGCAGCCAAGATCTGAGGGACAGGGCGAACACTGAAGCTTTCTTT.

DNA of the CDR3: TGTGCCAGCAGGACAGGTCCCTCTAACTATGGCTACACCTTC. This gives the protein CASRTGPSNYGYTF. This chain links TRBV7-9 with TRBJ1-2; a weak D match, TRBD1 (6 bases). The CDR3 totals 14 residues. Germline V gene data show CDR1 as SEHNR and CDR2 as FQNEAQ (reference sequence). V lost 6 bases and J 0 bases, leaving 11 bases between the germline ends.

The CDR3 DNA follows: TGTGCCAGCAGTTACTCCTCCGGGACAGGGGGCCGGGAGCAGTACTTC. Protein product: CASSYSSGTGGREQYF. V gene TRBV6-5 combines with J gene TRBJ2-7, with 12 bases fitting TRBD1. Germline V gives CDR1 MNHEY, CDR2 SVGAGI. This CDR3 has 16 amino acids. V lost 0 bases and J lost 7; bases outside the gene matches: 7.

The V gene is TRBV30, the J gene TRBJ1-5; 8 positions match TRBD1. Looked up from germline, CDR1 is GTSNPN and CDR2 is SVGIG (reference sequence). CDR3 length: 13 amino acids. Trimming took 4 bases from V and 2 from J; bases not matched to a gene: 1. CDR3 residues: CAWNRGGNQPQHF. CDR3 DNA sequence: TGTGCCTGGAACAGGGGGGGCAATCAGCCCCAGCATTTT.

The genes are TRBV29-1 and TRBJ1-2; D unresolved. This CDR3 is built from 14 residues. V lost 5 bases, J lost 0 bases, and 13 bases lay in between. Germline V CDR1 and CDR2: SQVTM, ANQGSEA. The CDR3 is CSVYGQAPNYGYTF. CDR3 coding DNA: TGCAGCGTTTATGGGCAGGCGCCTAACTATGGCTACACCTTC.

This clone came up a few times. This chain connects TRBV7-9 to TRBJ2-5, with D uncertain. The CDR3 contains 13 residues. The germline V gene has CDR1 SEHNR and CDR2 FQNEAQ (reference sequence). The V gene lost 4 bases and the J gene lost 5 bases, with 11 bases spanning the gap. CDR3 sequence reads: CASSSLVGETQYF. The CDR3 nucleotides are TGTGCCAGCAGCTCTTTAGTCGGGGAGACCCAGTACTTC.

The J gene is TRBJ2-2, the V gene TRBV19, with 7 bases aligning to TRBD2. The CDR3 is 16 residues long. V lost 9 bases to trimming and J lost 3 bases; unmatched junction nucleotides: 13. Germline V gene data show CDR1 as LNHDA and CDR2 as SQIVND (reference sequence). CDR3 region: CASAELTSRDTGELFF. The CDR3 DNA reads TGTGCCAGCGCTGAATTGACTAGCAGGGACACCGGGGAGCTGTTTTTT.

There are a few counts of this clone. Written as DNA, the CDR3 is TGCAGCGTTGAAGTCGCGACAGGGGGCATTTCGTACGAGCAGTACTTC. As protein: CSVEVATGGISYEQYF. The chain recombines TRBV29-1 with TRBJ2-7; 10 positions agree with TRBD1. Germline values: CDR1 SQVTM, CDR2 ANQGSEA. J gave up 4 bases and V 1 base, and 10 bases lay outside the gene matches. CDR3 length: 16 residues.

The CDR3 spells CSASRRDEQYF. The CDR3 nucleotides read TGCAGTGCTAGCCGGAGGGACGAGCAGTACTTC. V and J are TRBV20-1 and TRBJ2-7, with D tentatively TRBD2 (6 bases). The germline CDR1 and CDR2 sequences are DFQATT and SNEGSKA (reference sequence). V was trimmed by 3 bases and J by 5 bases, leaving 8 bases between them. The CDR3 length is 11 residues.

This clone was observed a handful of times. The gene calls are TRBV27 and TRBJ2-7, with TRBD1 matching over 7 bases. This CDR3 region has 14 residues. J lost 2 bases, V lost 7 bases, and 8 bases had no gene match. Germline V CDR1 and CDR2: MNHEY, SMNVEV (reference sequence). The CDR3 DNA follows: TGTGCCAGCACCCCGGGACAGCCCCCCTACGAGCAGTACTTC. This translates into CASTPGQPPYEQYF.

This chain connects TRBV7-9 to TRBJ2-7; weak D call: TRBD1 (6 bases). Trimming pared 1 base from V and 3 bases from J, leaving 13 bases between. CDR3 length: 15 residues. Per germline, CDR1 SEHNR and CDR2 FQNEAQ (reference sequence). The CDR3: CASSLGAGAFYEQYF. The CDR3 coding sequence is TGTGCCAGCAGCTTAGGTGCAGGGGCCTTCTACGAGCAGTACTTC.

This chain links TRBV5-4 with TRBJ2-7, with 8 nucleotides matching TRBD2. Germline CDR1 reads SGHNT; CDR2 reads YYREEE (reference sequence). V trimming: 4 bases; J trimming: 0 bases; junction bases outside the gene matches: 9. This CDR3 is 16 amino acids long. Here the CDR3 DNA reads TGTGCCAGCAGCCCCAGCGGGGGCCTGTCCTCCTACGAGCAGTACTTC. Translating gives CASSPSGGLSSYEQYF.

DNA for the CDR3: TGTGCCAGCTCACCTGCGACTAGCGGGAGGGCCTACGAGCAGTACTTC. It is translated as CASSPATSGRAYEQYF. The V and J genes are TRBV18 and TRBJ2-7; 14 nucleotides match TRBD2. In germline, CDR1 is KGHSH, CDR2 LQKENI. J lost 2 bases, V lost 3 bases, and 3 bases had no gene match. The CDR3 is 16 residues long.

The V gene is TRBV15, the J gene TRBJ2-2; TRBD1 aligns across 9 bases. The V gene end was trimmed by 1 base and the J gene end by 7 bases; junction bases not matched to a gene: 4. The CDR3 contains 15 residues. Germline CDR1 is LNHNV and CDR2 is YYDKDF (reference sequence). This CDR3 is CATSRADRGVGELFF. Written as DNA, the CDR3 is TGTGCCACCAGCAGAGCGGACAGGGGCGTCGGGGAGCTGTTTTTT.

The chain combines TRBV15 with TRBJ2-6; tentative D call: TRBD2 (5 bases). Trimming pared 3 bases from V and 3 bases from J, leaving 9 bases between. Germline V gene sequence: CDR1 LNHNV, CDR2 YYDKDF (reference sequence). The CDR3 contains 15 residues. The DNA for the CDR3 is TGTGCCACCAGCAGTGGCGAGGGTGGGGCCAACGTCCTGACTTTC. Amino acid sequence: CATSSGEGGANVLTF.

CDR3 sequence reads: CASSLSKGYQPQHF. The CDR3 nucleotides are TGTGCCAGCAGTTTATCAAAGGGGTATCAGCCCCAGCATTTT. The chain joins TRBV27 to TRBJ1-5; perhaps TRBD1 as D (5 bases). Germline V CDR1 and CDR2: MNHEY, SMNVEV (reference sequence). Trimming left V 0 bases short and J 5 bases short, with 8 bases between. The CDR3 is 14 amino acids.

This clone has a handful of counts. The V call is TRBV2, the J call TRBJ2-7; D is perhaps TRBD2 (6 bases). This CDR3 is 14 amino acids long. V gave up 7 bases and J gave up 9 bases, with 22 bases separating them. The V gene's germline CDR1 is SNHLY and CDR2 FYNNEI. The CDR3: CASTLGGSRGGQYF. The CDR3 nucleotides are TGTGCCAGCACCCTTGGGGGGTCCCGTGGTGGGCAGTACTTC.

V usage is TRBV18 and J usage is TRBJ2-7; TRBD2 aligns across 9 bases. The junction had 9 bases not matched to a gene; V was cut back by 5 bases and J by 7 bases. The CDR3 runs to 14 residues. Per germline, CDR1 KGHSH and CDR2 LQKENI. The CDR3 nucleotides are TGTGCCAGCTCAAAGGCTAGCGGGGCTGGGGAGCAGTACTTC. It specifies CASSKASGAGEQYF.